These T cell receptor beta chains were read from a single sample in a study of cytomegalovirus exposure and HLA in healthy donors. Measured with immunoSEQ multiplex PCR; TCRdb has only the in-frame clones, and not every one. Among some 140,000 clones, approximately 87% were seen once, and the ten largest hold roughly 3%. Sequencing input: PBMCs. These receptors originate from a man between 18 and 35 years old in good health and CMV-seronegative. Each CDR3 is given with its conserved first and last residue. A D gene is named only where the DNA matches it firmly. A row's size may be missing; if present it is once, few, many or a size class.

abundance: NA
j_gene: TRBJ2-7
d_gene: NA
v_gene: TRBV15
CDR3aa: CATSRVPSVSSEQYF
CDR3nt: TGTGCCACCAGCAGAGTCCCTAGCGTCAGTAGCGAGCAGTACTTC

abundance: NA
j_gene: TRBJ1-1
d_gene: NA
v_gene: TRBV7-9
CDR3aa: CASSQLQGSEAFF
CDR3nt: TGTGCCAGCAGCCAGCTACAGGGTTCTGAAGCTTTCTTT

abundance: NA
j_gene: TRBJ2-7
d_gene: TRBD2
v_gene: TRBV12-5
CDR3aa: CASGSQSSGYSYEQYF
CDR3nt: TGTGCTAGTGGTTCCCAGAGTAGCGGGTACTCCTACGAGCAGTACTTC

abundance: NA
j_gene: TRBJ1-2
d_gene: NA
v_gene: TRBV29-1
CDR3aa: CSVVTITGMANYGYTF
CDR3nt: TGCAGCGTTGTCACGATCACAGGGATGGCTAACTATGGCTACACCTTC

abundance: NA
j_gene: TRBJ2-2
d_gene: TRBD1
v_gene: TRBV10-1
CDR3aa: CASSPGQGRWELFF
CDR3nt: TGCGCCAGCAGCCCGGGACAGGGGCGCTGGGAGCTGTTTTTT

abundance: NA
j_gene: TRBJ2-1
d_gene: NA
v_gene: TRBV9
CDR3aa: CASSVGSARSYNEQFF
CDR3nt: TGTGCCAGCAGCGTAGGGAGCGCCCGCTCCTACAATGAGCAGTTCTTC

abundance: NA
j_gene: TRBJ1-6
d_gene: NA
v_gene: TRBV7-9
CDR3aa: CASSLDAGSPLHF
CDR3nt: TGTGCCAGCAGCTTAGACGCAGGTTCACCCCTCCACTTT

abundance: NA
j_gene: TRBJ1-1
d_gene: TRBD1
v_gene: TRBV4-1
CDR3aa: CASSGRQGNTEAFF
CDR3nt: TGCGCCAGCAGCGGTCGACAGGGCAACACTGAAGCTTTCTTT

abundance: NA
j_gene: TRBJ2-3
d_gene: NA
v_gene: TRBV28
CDR3aa: CASSQRGAATDTQYF
CDR3nt: TGTGCCAGCAGCCAACGCGGAGCGGCCACAGATACGCAGTATTTT

abundance: few
j_gene: TRBJ2-5
d_gene: NA
v_gene: TRBV29-1
CDR3aa: CSVDPSGKETQYF
CDR3nt: TGCAGCGTTGATCCCTCAGGGAAAGAGACCCAGTACTTC

abundance: NA
j_gene: TRBJ1-2
d_gene: NA
v_gene: TRBV7-2
CDR3aa: CASSSHSGGDGYTF
CDR3nt: TGTGCCAGCAGCTCACACTCGGGAGGGGATGGCTACACCTTC

abundance: few
j_gene: TRBJ2-1
d_gene: TRBD2
v_gene: TRBV10-1
CDR3aa: CASSSGLAGAHNEQFF
CDR3nt: TGCGCCAGCAGTTCCGGACTAGCGGGAGCCCACAATGAGCAGTTCTTC

abundance: NA
j_gene: TRBJ2-1
d_gene: NA
v_gene: TRBV10-3
CDR3aa: CAISEEYDEQFF
CDR3nt: TGTGCCATCAGTGAGGAGTATGATGAGCAGTTCTTC

abundance: NA
j_gene: TRBJ1-1
d_gene: TRBD1
v_gene: TRBV2
CDR3aa: CASSRQGAGTEAFF
CDR3nt: TGTGCCAGCAGCCGACAGGGGGCGGGTACTGAAGCTTTCTTT

abundance: NA
j_gene: TRBJ1-5
d_gene: NA
v_gene: TRBV6-5
CDR3aa: CASSYNRNQPQHF
CDR3nt: TGTGCCAGCAGTTACAATAGAAATCAGCCCCAGCATTTT

abundance: few
j_gene: TRBJ1-2
d_gene: TRBD1
v_gene: TRBV5-4
CDR3aa: CASRAWDRGGGSYTF
CDR3nt: TGTGCCAGCAGAGCCTGGGACAGGGGAGGGGGTAGCTACACCTTC

abundance: NA
j_gene: TRBJ2-7
d_gene: NA
v_gene: TRBV2
CDR3aa: CASSAQGPYEQYF
CDR3nt: TGTGCCAGCAGTGCGCAGGGCCCGTACGAGCAGTACTTC

abundance: NA
j_gene: TRBJ1-1
d_gene: NA
v_gene: TRBV27
CDR3aa: CASSVNRFLNTEAFF
CDR3nt: TGTGCCAGCAGTGTAAACAGGTTTCTGAACACTGAAGCTTTCTTT

abundance: few
j_gene: TRBJ2-7
d_gene: TRBD1
v_gene: TRBV5-4
CDR3aa: CASSSLGTGDYEQYF
CDR3nt: TGTGCCAGCAGCTCCCTAGGGACAGGGGACTACGAGCAGTACTTC

abundance: once
j_gene: TRBJ2-7
d_gene: TRBD2
v_gene: TRBV5-4
CDR3aa: CASSLGVTSGRGVYEQYF
CDR3nt: TGTGCCAGCAGCTTGGGAGTGACTAGCGGGAGGGGGGTCTACGAGCAGTACTTC

abundance: NA
j_gene: TRBJ2-3
d_gene: NA
v_gene: TRBV6-5
CDR3aa: CASSYSMGALDTQYF
CDR3nt: TGTGCCAGCAGTTACTCGATGGGGGCCCTCGATACGCAGTATTTT

abundance: NA
j_gene: TRBJ1-2
d_gene: NA
v_gene: TRBV6-5
CDR3aa: CASSLSDRNYGYTF
CDR3nt: TGTGCCAGCAGCCTCTCGGACAGAAACTATGGCTACACCTTC

abundance: NA
j_gene: TRBJ2-2
d_gene: TRBD1
v_gene: TRBV7-9
CDR3aa: CASRYMKGQRNTGELFF
CDR3nt: TGTGCCAGCAGGTATATGAAGGGACAGCGAAACACCGGGGAGCTGTTTTTT

abundance: NA
j_gene: TRBJ1-4
d_gene: TRBD1
v_gene: TRBV10-3
CDR3aa: CAISADRGNEKLFF
CDR3nt: TGTGCCATCAGTGCGGACAGGGGTAATGAAAAACTGTTTTTT

abundance: NA
j_gene: TRBJ1-5
d_gene: NA
v_gene: TRBV19
CDR3aa: CASSIGQDQPQHF
CDR3nt: TGTGCCAGTAGTATAGGACAGGATCAGCCCCAGCATTTT

abundance: NA
j_gene: TRBJ1-2
d_gene: NA
v_gene: TRBV2
CDR3aa: CASGGSAYGYTF
CDR3nt: TGTGCCAGCGGAGGCAGTGCCTATGGCTACACCTTC

abundance: many
j_gene: TRBJ2-3
d_gene: TRBD2
v_gene: TRBV6-4
CDR3aa: CASSDGLAGDTQYF
CDR3nt: TGTGCCAGCAGTGACGGACTAGCGGGAGATACGCAGTATTTT

abundance: NA
j_gene: TRBJ1-2
d_gene: NA
v_gene: TRBV4-2
CDR3aa: CASSQGLNMNDYGYTF
CDR3nt: TGTGCCAGCAGCCAAGGACTCAATATGAATGACTATGGCTACACCTTC

abundance: NA
j_gene: TRBJ2-1
d_gene: TRBD1
v_gene: TRBV4-2
CDR3aa: CASSQDGTGGYNEQFF
CDR3nt: TGTGCCAGCAGCCAAGATGGGACAGGGGGCTACAATGAGCAGTTCTTC

abundance: NA
j_gene: TRBJ2-5
d_gene: NA
v_gene: TRBV5-1
CDR3aa: CASSLVSQETQYF
CDR3nt: TGCGCCAGCAGCTTGGTTAGCCAAGAGACCCAGTACTTC

abundance: NA
j_gene: TRBJ2-7
d_gene: TRBD2
v_gene: TRBV9
CDR3aa: CASSETSGTSSYEQYF
CDR3nt: TGTGCCAGCAGCGAGACTAGCGGGACGAGTTCCTACGAGCAGTACTTC

abundance: NA
j_gene: TRBJ2-3
d_gene: TRBD2
v_gene: TRBV18
CDR3aa: CASSPPTSGSTDTQYF
CDR3nt: TGTGCCAGCTCACCACCCACTAGCGGGAGCACAGATACGCAGTATTTT

abundance: NA
j_gene: TRBJ2-5
d_gene: NA
v_gene: TRBV19
CDR3aa: CASSGRGQETQYF
CDR3nt: TGTGCCAGTAGCGGAAGGGGGCAAGAGACCCAGTACTTC

abundance: NA
j_gene: TRBJ1-3
d_gene: NA
v_gene: TRBV6-5
CDR3aa: CASSSAWRGRNTIYF
CDR3nt: TGTGCCAGCAGTTCGGCTTGGCGGGGAAGAAACACCATATATTTT

abundance: NA
j_gene: TRBJ1-5
d_gene: TRBD1
v_gene: TRBV28
CDR3aa: CASSLQGESVRPQHF
CDR3nt: TGTGCCAGCAGTTTACAGGGGGAGTCCGTAAGGCCCCAGCATTTT

abundance: NA
j_gene: TRBJ2-5
d_gene: TRBD1
v_gene: TRBV6-1
CDR3aa: CASSGTGGAGYQETQYF
CDR3nt: TGTGCCAGCAGTGGGACAGGGGGCGCGGGGTACCAAGAGACCCAGTACTTC

abundance: NA
j_gene: TRBJ2-7
d_gene: NA
v_gene: TRBV15
CDR3aa: CATSKRGPGEQYF
CDR3nt: TGTGCCACCAGCAAAAGGGGCCCAGGCGAGCAGTACTTC

abundance: NA
j_gene: TRBJ2-1
d_gene: NA
v_gene: TRBV18
CDR3aa: CASSPQGDLGNEQFF
CDR3nt: TGTGCCAGCTCACCACAGGGGGACCTAGGCAATGAGCAGTTCTTC

abundance: NA
j_gene: TRBJ2-7
d_gene: TRBD2
v_gene: TRBV28
CDR3aa: CASTTGRERYEQYF
CDR3nt: TGTGCCAGCACCACGGGGCGGGAGAGGTACGAGCAGTACTTC

abundance: NA
j_gene: TRBJ2-1
d_gene: TRBD2
v_gene: TRBV7-8
CDR3aa: CASRREGRNINEQFF
CDR3nt: TGTGCCAGCAGGCGGGAGGGCCGGAACATCAATGAGCAGTTCTTC

abundance: NA
j_gene: TRBJ2-7
d_gene: NA
v_gene: TRBV10-3
CDR3aa: CAIRTQTGGGLYEQYF
CDR3nt: TGTGCCATCAGGACCCAAACAGGGGGGGGCCTATACGAGCAGTACTTC